This T cell receptor beta chain originates from a study of T cell responses to AZD1222 COVID-19 vaccine. On this clone: No antigen is known for it.

The repertoire was sequenced with immunoSEQ multiplex PCR; TCRdb's copy has only in-frame clones and lacks some. Of 90,000 to 100,000 clones in the sample, more than 85% are singletons; the top ten hold roughly 7.7%. Study observations and caveats: Just a handful of people given AZD1222 tested seropositive at baseline.

Germline V gives CDR1 SGHRS, CDR2 YFSETQ. The CDR3 length is 20 residues. Losses at the gene ends were 0 bases for V and 2 bases for J; bases not matched to a gene: 12. The receptor comes from an adult in good health. The chain recombines TRBV5-1 with TRBJ2-3; TRBD2 matches at 13 bases. Sequenced material: peripheral blood, taken on day 0 of AZD1222 vaccination. The CDR3 loop is CASSLGLLGLAGTNTDTQYF. CDR3 nucleotides: TGCGCCAGCAGCTTGGGTCTTTTGGGACTAGCGGGGACCAACACAGATACGCAGTATTTT.